This is a list of T cell receptor beta chains from one sample in a study of T cell responses to AZD1222 COVID-19 vaccine. Method: immunoSEQ multiplex PCR; TCRdb's copy keeps in-frame clones and lacks some. The data contain around 140,000 clones, 85% to 95% of them singletons. Specimen: peripheral blood, collected on day 0 of MenACWY control vaccination. Receptors were obtained from an adult in good health. Both conserved end residues are part of each CDR3. A D gene is named only where the DNA matches it firmly. Only some rows state a clone size, as once, few, many or a class for expanded clones.

- TRBJ1-5 TRBV9 - TGTGCCAGCAGCGAGACTGGTAGCAATCAGCCCCAGCATTTT CASSETGSNQPQHF
- TRBJ1-5 TRBV3-1/TRBV3-2 - TGTGCCAGCAGCCCGACAGGAAATCAGCCCCAGCATTTT CASSPTGNQPQHF
- TRBJ2-7 TRBV18 - TGTGCCAGCTCACCAAGGACAGAACCCTACGAGCAGTACTTC CASSPRTEPYEQYF
- TRBJ2-1 TRBV2 - TGTGCCAGCAGACTAATTCCGGGACTGACTTACAATGAGCAGTTCTTC CASRLIPGLTYNEQFF
- TRBJ2-5 TRBV4-3 - TGCGCCAGCAGCCAAGGGTCGCCAGGCTTGGAGACCCAGTACTTC CASSQGSPGLETQYF
TRBD1 TRBJ1-2 TRBV25-1 - TGTGCCAGCAGAGAGGACAGGTTGAATGGCTACACCTTC CASREDRLNGYTF
- TRBJ1-2 TRBV11-1 once TGTGCCAGCAGCTTAGCATGGGGTAACTATGGCTACACCTTC CASSLAWGNYGYTF
- TRBJ2-3 TRBV25-1 - TGTGCCAGCAGTTCCGGGACATTAACTAGCACAGATACGCAGTATTTT CASSSGTLTSTDTQYF
- TRBJ2-7 TRBV6-2/TRBV6-3 - TGTGCCAGCAGCCTTACGGTCTCCTACGAGCAGTACTTC CASSLTVSYEQYF
TRBD1 TRBJ1-2 TRBV5-1 - TGCGCCAGCAGCCCCAGGGGGATTTCCAAGTACTATGGCTACACCTTC CASSPRGISKYYGYTF
- TRBJ1-1 TRBV21-1 - TGTGCCAGCAGCCCTATACCCCACGGGAACACTGAAGCTTTCTTT CASSPIPHGNTEAFF
- TRBJ1-5 TRBV3-1/TRBV3-2 few TGTGCCAGCAGCCAAGATCGGGACGGCATCAATCAGCCCCAGCATTTT CASSQDRDGINQPQHF
TRBD1 TRBJ2-1 TRBV7-4 once TGTGCCATAAGTAGAGACGGGACAGGGAAAAACAATGAGCAGTTCTTC CAISRDGTGKNNEQFF
- TRBJ1-2 TRBV28 - TGTGCCAGCAGTTTATCACTCGCTTATGGCTACACCTTC CASSLSLAYGYTF
TRBD1 TRBJ2-3 TRBV5-8 - TGTGCCAGCAGCCTGGGACAGGGACCGGGCGATACGCAGTATTTT CASSLGQGPGDTQYF
- TRBJ1-5 TRBV4-1 - TGCGCCAGCAGCCAGATAGCACAGCCCAATCAGCCCCAGCATTTT CASSQIAQPNQPQHF
- TRBJ1-5 TRBV5-1 - TGCGCCAGCAGCCTGGGGACTGACCCGGCCCTCAATCAGCCCCAGCATTTT CASSLGTDPALNQPQHF
- TRBJ1-2 TRBV2 - TGTGCCAGCAGTGTTTATGGGGCTGGCTACACCTTC CASSVYGAGYTF
TRBD1 TRBJ2-7 TRBV5-1 once TGCGCCAGCACCATGACAGGGGGCTACGAGCAGTACTTC CASTMTGGYEQYF
- TRBJ1-2 TRBV2 - TGTGCCAGCAGAAGAGGGATTAGCGGTGGCTACACCTTC CASRRGISGGYTF
- TRBJ1-3 TRBV5-5 - TGTGCCAGCAGCACAGGGACGGTCTACTCTGGAAACACCATATATTTT CASSTGTVYSGNTIYF
TRBD1 TRBJ1-1 TRBV2 - TGTGCCAGCAGTGTAAAAGGACAGGGGGAAGCTTTCTTT CASSVKGQGEAFF
TRBD2 TRBJ2-7 TRBV6-2/TRBV6-3 - TGTGCCAGCAGTCGGGGACTAGCGGGAGGCGAGCAGTACTTC CASSRGLAGGEQYF